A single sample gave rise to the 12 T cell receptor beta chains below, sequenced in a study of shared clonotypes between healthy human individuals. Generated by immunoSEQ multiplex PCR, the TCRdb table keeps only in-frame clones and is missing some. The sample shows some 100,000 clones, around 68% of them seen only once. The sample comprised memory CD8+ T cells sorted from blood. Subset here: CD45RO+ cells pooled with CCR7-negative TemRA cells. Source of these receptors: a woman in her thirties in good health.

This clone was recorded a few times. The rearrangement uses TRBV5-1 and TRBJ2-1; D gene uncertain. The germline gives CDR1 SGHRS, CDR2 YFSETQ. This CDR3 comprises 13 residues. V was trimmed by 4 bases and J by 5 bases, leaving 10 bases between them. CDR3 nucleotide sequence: TGCGCCAGCAGCCACCCCTTGAACAATGAGCAGTTCTTC. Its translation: CASSHPLNNEQFF.

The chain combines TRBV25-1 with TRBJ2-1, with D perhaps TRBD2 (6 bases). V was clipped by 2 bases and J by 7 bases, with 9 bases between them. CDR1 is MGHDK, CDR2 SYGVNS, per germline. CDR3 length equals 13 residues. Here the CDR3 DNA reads TGTGCCAGCAGTGAAGCTCTAGCGAATGAGCAGTTCTTC. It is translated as CASSEALANEQFF.

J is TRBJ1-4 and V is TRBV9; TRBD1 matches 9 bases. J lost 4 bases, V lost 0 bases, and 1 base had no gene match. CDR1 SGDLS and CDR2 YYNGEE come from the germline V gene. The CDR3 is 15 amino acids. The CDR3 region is CASSVGDRVNEKLFF. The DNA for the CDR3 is TGTGCCAGCAGCGTAGGGGACAGGGTTAATGAAAAACTGTTTTTT.

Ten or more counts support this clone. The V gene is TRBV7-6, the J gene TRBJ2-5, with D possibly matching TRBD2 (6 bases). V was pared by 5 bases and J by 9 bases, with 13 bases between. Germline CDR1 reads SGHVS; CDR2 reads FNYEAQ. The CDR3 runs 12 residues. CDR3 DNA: TGTGCCAGCAGCACCCCGGGGGAGGCCCAGTACTTC. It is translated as CASSTPGEAQYF.

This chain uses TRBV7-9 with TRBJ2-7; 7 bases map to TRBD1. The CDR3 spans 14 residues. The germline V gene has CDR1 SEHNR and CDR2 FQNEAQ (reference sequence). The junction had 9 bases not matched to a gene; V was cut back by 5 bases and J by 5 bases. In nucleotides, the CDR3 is TGTGCCAGCAGCCTAGGCCGGACAGGCAACGAGCAGTACTTC. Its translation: CASSLGRTGNEQYF.

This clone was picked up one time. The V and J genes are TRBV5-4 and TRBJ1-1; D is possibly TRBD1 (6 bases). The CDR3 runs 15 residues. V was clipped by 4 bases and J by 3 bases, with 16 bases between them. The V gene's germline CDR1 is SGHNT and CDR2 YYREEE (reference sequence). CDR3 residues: CASSPVGRGDTEAFF. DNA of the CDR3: TGTGCCAGCAGCCCAGTCGGCAGGGGAGACACTGAAGCTTTCTTT.

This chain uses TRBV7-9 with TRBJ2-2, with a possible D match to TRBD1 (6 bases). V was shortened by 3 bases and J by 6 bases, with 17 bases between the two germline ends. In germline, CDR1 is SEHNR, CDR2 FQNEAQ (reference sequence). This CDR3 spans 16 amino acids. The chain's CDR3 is CASSFTRSQGPGELFF. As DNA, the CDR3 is TGTGCCAGCAGCTTTACCCGCTCACAGGGCCCCGGGGAGCTGTTTTTT.

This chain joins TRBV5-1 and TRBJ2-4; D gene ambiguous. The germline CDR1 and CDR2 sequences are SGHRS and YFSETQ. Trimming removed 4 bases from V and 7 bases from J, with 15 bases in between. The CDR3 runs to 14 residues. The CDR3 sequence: CASSPRTYYNIQYF. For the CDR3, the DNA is TGCGCCAGCAGCCCCAGAACCTATTACAACATTCAGTACTTC.

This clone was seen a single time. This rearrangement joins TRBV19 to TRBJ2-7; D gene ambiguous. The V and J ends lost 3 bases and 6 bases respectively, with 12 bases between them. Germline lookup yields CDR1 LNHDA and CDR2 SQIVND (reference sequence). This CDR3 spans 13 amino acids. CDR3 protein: CASSIGPTREQYF. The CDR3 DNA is TGTGCCAGTAGTATTGGCCCGACCCGCGAGCAGTACTTC.

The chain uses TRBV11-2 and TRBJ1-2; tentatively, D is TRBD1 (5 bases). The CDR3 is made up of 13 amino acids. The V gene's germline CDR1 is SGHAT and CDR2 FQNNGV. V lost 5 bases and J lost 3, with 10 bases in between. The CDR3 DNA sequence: TGTGCCAGCAGCCCAGGGTTTTACTATGGCTACACCTTC. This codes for CASSPGFYYGYTF.

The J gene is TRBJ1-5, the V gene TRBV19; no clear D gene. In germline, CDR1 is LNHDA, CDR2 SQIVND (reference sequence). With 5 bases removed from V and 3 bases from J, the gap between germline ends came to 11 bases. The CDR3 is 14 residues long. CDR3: CASSGRQSNQPQHF. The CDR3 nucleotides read TGTGCCAGTAGTGGGCGGCAGTCCAATCAGCCCCAGCATTTT.

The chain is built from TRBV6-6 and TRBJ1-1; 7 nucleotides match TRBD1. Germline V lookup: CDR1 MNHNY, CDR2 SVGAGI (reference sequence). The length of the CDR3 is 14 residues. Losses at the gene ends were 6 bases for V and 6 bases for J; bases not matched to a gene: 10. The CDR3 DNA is TGTGCCAGCAGCCAAGGACAGGAGGTGGCTGAAGCTTTCTTT. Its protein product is CASSQGQEVAEAFF.